A single sample is the source of the 9 T cell receptor beta chains below, sequenced in a study of T-cell reconstitution after alpha-beta-depleted transplantation in children. A TCRbeta library incorporating unique molecular identifiers was prepared. MiXCR, applied by TCRdb to the PCR reads, yields one record per CDR3 protein. The sample shows about 980,000 distinct CDR3 sequences, roughly 29% of them seen only once. The specimen was PBMCs, mostly from graft donor cells, collected 360 days after TCRalphabeta/CD19-depleted stem cell transplant. These receptors were obtained from a boy in the first two years of life who had a stem cell transplant for SCID, so the T cells may come from the graft donor.

The J gene is TRBJ2-1, the V gene TRBV30, with 10 positions matching TRBD2. The germline V gene encodes CDR1 GTSNPN and CDR2 SVGIG (reference sequence). The CDR3 is made up of 15 amino acids. The V segment lost 4 bases and the J segment 2 bases; nucleotides outside the gene matches: 5. In DNA, the CDR3 is TGTGCCTGGACTTTAAGCGGGGGGGCCTACAATGAGCAGTTCTTC. Its translation is CAWTLSGGAYNEQFF.

A few counts support this clonotype. The CDR3, as DNA: TGTGCCAGCAGCGGGACCCAGAAGGGCAATCAGCCCCAGCATTTT. It codes for CASSGTQKGNQPQHF. This rearrangement joins TRBV7-9 to TRBJ1-5, with D perhaps matching TRBD1 (5 bases). CDR1 is SEHNR and CDR2 is FQNEAQ in the germline V gene (reference sequence). The CDR3 runs to 15 residues. With 5 bases removed from V and 2 bases from J, the gap between germline ends came to 13 bases.

This clonotype has just a few counts. In DNA form, the CDR3 reads TGCAGTGCTCCGGGACAGGGGTTGATGGAGGATACGCAGTATTTT. Translation: CSAPGQGLMEDTQYF. V and J are TRBV20-1 and TRBJ2-3; 10 nucleotides align to TRBD1. Per germline, CDR1 DFQATT and CDR2 SNEGSKA (reference sequence). Unmatched junction bases numbered 11, after V lost 5 bases and J lost 6 bases. The CDR3 length is 15 residues.

This chain links TRBV6-1 with TRBJ2-3; D possibly matches TRBD1 or TRBD2 (5 bases each). Trimming cost V 8 bases and J 0 bases, with 15 bases left between them. CDR3 size: 15 residues. CDR1 and CDR2 (germline): MNHNS, SASEGT. The CDR3 region is CASSGLSASTDTQYF. The DNA of the CDR3 is TGTGCCAGCTCGGGGCTGTCGGCTAGCACAGATACGCAGTATTTT.

The CDR3 is CATSSDTYSPLHF. Written as DNA, the CDR3 is TGTGCCACCAGCAGTGATACTTACTCACCCCTCCACTTT. This chain connects TRBV15 to TRBJ1-6; D gene unclear. Looked up from germline, CDR1 is LNHNV and CDR2 is YYDKDF (reference sequence). V shed 3 bases and J shed 10 bases, with 10 bases lying between them. The CDR3 runs 13 residues.

V and J are TRBV2 and TRBJ2-7, with TRBD2 matching over 11 bases. CDR3 length: 17 residues. V lost 0 bases and J lost 3; bases outside the gene matches: 7. Looked up from germline, CDR1 is SNHLY and CDR2 is FYNNEI. The CDR3 DNA reads as TGTGCCAGCAGTGAAGCCCTACTAGCGGGGGTATTCTACGAGCAGTACTTC. Its protein product is CASSEALLAGVFYEQYF.

This chain joins TRBV30 and TRBJ2-1, with TRBD2 matching over 8 bases. There are 13 residues in the CDR3. With 7 bases clipped from V and 9 bases from J, the junction kept 11 bases outside the gene matches. Germline CDR1 reads GTSNPN; CDR2 reads SVGIG (reference sequence). The CDR3 reads CASTGGQSGEQFF. CDR3 nucleotides: TGTGCCTCGACGGGGGGGCAGTCTGGTGAGCAGTTCTTC. Looking up the rest from reference TRBV30 and TRBJ2-1 gives the full variable domain: SQTIHQWPATLVQPVGSPLSLECTVEGTSNPNLYWYRQAAGRGLQLLFYSVGIGQISSEVPQNLSASRPQDRQFILSSKKLLLSDSGFYLCASTGGQSGEQFFGPGTRLTVL.

The chain has TRBV5-1 and TRBJ2-3; D gene unclear. The CDR3 loop spans 15 amino acids. Trimming took off 0 bases at V and 2 bases at J, with 10 bases between the two ends. Germline values: CDR1 SGHRS, CDR2 YFSETQ. In DNA, the CDR3 is TGCGCCAGCAGCTTGGGACCCTACTCCACAGATACGCAGTATTTT. As protein: CASSLGPYSTDTQYF.

The chain employs TRBV6-5 and TRBJ2-2; D gene unclear. The CDR3 totals 13 residues. Trimming took 2 bases from V and 8 from J, leaving 9 bases between them. CDR1 and CDR2 (germline): MNHEY, SVGAGI. CDR3 nucleotides: TGTGCCAGCAGTTACAGGGAAGCTGGGGAGCTGTTTTTT. This sequence encodes CASSYREAGELFF.